Listed here is a single TCR beta chain. Patients in Seattle were enrolled during active infection, then followed longitudinally. These data belong to a study of blood T cell repertoires in COVID-19. Study context: Samples came from the United States, Italy and Spain, spanning acute and convalescent COVID-19. The cDNA or gDNA used as material had been derived from T cells, B-cell-depleted T cells, or PBMCs.

Per the authors' pipeline: Reference gene primers were amplified, and this amplification served to estimate nucleated cell counts. TCRdb keeps only in-frame clones here, not all; method: immunoSEQ multiplex PCR. From that table come the V and J calls and clone size; the DNA was used to work out D and trimming. The sample contains a few hundred thousand clones, 90% of which appear only once. This CDR3 is 16 amino acids long. Per germline, CDR1 MDHEN and CDR2 SYDVKM. With 6 bases clipped from V and 9 bases from J, the junction kept 13 bases outside the gene matches. The V gene is TRBV28, the J gene TRBJ2-1; 11 nucleotides line up with TRBD1. Specimen: peripheral blood. The sequence was collected from a woman aged 40 to 50 with COVID-19, enrolled during active disease. In nucleotides, the CDR3 is TGTGCCAGCAGCCGCTCCGGGACAGGGGGAGGGCGTGAGCAGTTCTTC. Amino acids: CASSRSGTGGGREQFF.